This T cell receptor (beta chain) was captured in a study of shared clonotypes between healthy human individuals. As for the study in general: A donor's plate count was three for CD4 naive and three for CD4 memory; CD8 naive had two and CD8 memory one.

As regards this clone: The antigen remains undetermined.

Overall study results and limits: Generation of non-shared clonotypes was less probable than generation of clonotypes shared by all four donors.

Libraries were prepared by immunoSEQ multiplex PCR; TCRdb keeps only in-frame clonotypes and omits some of them. This repertoire shows some 1,400,000 clones, around 97% found once; its top ten account for roughly 1.1%. The sequence came from a man aged 25 to 45 in good health. Sequencing input: naive CD4+ T cells sorted from blood. As for subset: CD45RA+ positively selected.

As DNA, the CDR3 is TGTGCCAGCAGCCCAGGGGGCGATCAGCCCCAGCATTTT. Amino acids: CASSPGGDQPQHF. The rearrangement joins TRBV5-4 to TRBJ1-5, with TRBD1 matching over 8 bases. The CDR3 contains 13 residues. J gave up 5 bases and V 4 bases, and 2 bases lay outside the gene matches. The germline gives CDR1 SGHNT, CDR2 YYREEE (reference sequence). Full variable domain (remainder filled in from reference TRBV5-4 and TRBJ1-5): ETGVTQSPTHLIKTRGQQVTLRCSSQSGHNTVSWYQQALGQGPQFIFQYYREEENGRGNFPPRFSGLQFPNYSSELNVNALELDDSALYLCASSPGGDQPQHFGDGTRLSIL.